The rows below give T cell receptor beta chains drawn from one sample of a study of T cell responses to AZD1222 COVID-19 vaccine. The data were produced by immunoSEQ multiplex PCR, yet TCRdb's version contains in-frame clones alone and is incomplete. Of about 120,000 clones in the sample, 70% to 90% were seen once. Sequencing used peripheral blood, obtained on day 0 of AZD1222 vaccination. The receptors here all came from an adult in good health. The CDR3 runs from the conserved cysteine through the conserved F or W. Fields, in order: D gene, clone size, V gene, J gene, CDR3 DNA, CDR3 protein. The D gene is left open where the match is weak. Size is stated for part of the rows, as once, few or many counts, or as a class when the clone is expanded.

>-|-|TRBV24-1|TRBJ1-2
TGTGCCACCAGTGATCCCGAATCTCGGACAGACGGCTACACCTTC
CATSDPESRTDGYTF
>TRBD1|-|TRBV11-2|TRBJ1-2
TGTGCCAGCAGCTTGGGGGGGCCCCAACAGGGGCGACATGGCTACACCTTC
CASSLGGPQQGRHGYTF
>TRBD2|-|TRBV7-2|TRBJ2-3
TGTGCCAGCAGCTTAGCGATTGGCGGGAGGGCGGATACGCAGTATTTT
CASSLAIGGRADTQYF
>-|-|TRBV6-6|TRBJ1-1
TGTGCCAGCAGTCCCGACGGTTTTTTGAACACTGAAGCTTTCTTT
CASSPDGFLNTEAFF
>-|few|TRBV7-7|TRBJ1-1
TGTGCTAGCAGCTCTTCGGGGGACACTGAAGCTTTCTTT
CASSSSGDTEAFF
>-|-|TRBV29-1|TRBJ2-7
TGCAGCTGCCGGCACAGAAGTTCCGAGCAGTACTTC
CSCRHRSSEQYF
>TRBD1|-|TRBV7-2|TRBJ2-2
TGTGCCAGCAGCTTTCGACAGGGGGCCAGCACCGGGGAGCTGTTTTTT
CASSFRQGASTGELFF
>-|-|TRBV5-5|TRBJ2-1
TGTGCCAGCAGCTTGGCCCTTGGGCGTGATGAGCAGTTCTTC
CASSLALGRDEQFF
>-|-|TRBV6-6|TRBJ1-2
TGTGCCAGCAGTTATGGGCAGACGGACTACACCTTC
CASSYGQTDYTF
>-|-|TRBV10-2|TRBJ1-5
TGCGCCAGCAGTGAATCCGGGGACCAGCCCCAGCATTTT
CASSESGDQPQHF
>TRBD1|-|TRBV2|TRBJ1-6
TGTGCCAGCCTCGACCGCCCGGGACAGGTCACTTCACCCCTCCACTTT
CASLDRPGQVTSPLHF
>-|few|TRBV19|TRBJ1-1
TGTGCCAGTAGAAAGGGGGACCTGAACACTGAAGCTTTCTTT
CASRKGDLNTEAFF
>-|few|TRBV29-1|TRBJ1-3
TGCAGCGTGTATCGACGCTCTGGAAACACCATATATTTT
CSVYRRSGNTIYF